This is a list of T cell receptor beta chains from one sample in a study of blood T cell repertoires in COVID-19. Repertoires were generated with immunoSEQ multiplex PCR, while TCRdb's copy carries only in-frame clones and drops some. The profile shows 90,000 to 150,000 clones, around 89% of them singletons. The sample comprised peripheral blood. These receptors all come from a human donor with acute or convalescent COVID-19. The donor label of this sample is uncertain. Both conserved end residues are part of each CDR3. Fields, in order: J gene, D gene, V gene, CDR3 DNA, CDR3 protein. A D gene is named only where the DNA matches it firmly.

TRBJ1-1 | NA | TRBV3-1/TRBV3-2 | TGTGCCAGCAGCCCGACACAGGGGAACACTGAAGCTTTCTTT | CASSPTQGNTEAFF
TRBJ1-4 | TRBD1 | TRBV4-3 | TGCGCCAGCAGCCAAGATTTGCAGGGGGCAAATGAAAAACTGTTTTTT | CASSQDLQGANEKLFF
TRBJ1-6 | TRBD1 | TRBV7-3 | TGTGCCAGCAGCTTAACGGGACAGGGTAATTCACCCCTCCACTTT | CASSLTGQGNSPLHF
TRBJ2-7 | TRBD1 | TRBV6-6 | TGTGCCAGCAGTTACCCGGGACAGGGGGCGCGGGAGCAGTACTTC | CASSYPGQGAREQYF
TRBJ2-3 | TRBD1 | TRBV18 | TGTGCCAGTCCCCCCGGGCAGGGGGCGTTCACAGATACGCAGTATTTT | CASPPGQGAFTDTQYF
TRBJ1-4 | TRBD1 | TRBV5-6 | TGTGCCAGCAGCTTGGGACAGGGTCCTGAAAAACTGTTTTTT | CASSLGQGPEKLFF
TRBJ1-2 | NA | TRBV4-3 | TGCGCCAGCAGCCAAGTAGGAGGTGGCTACACCTTC | CASSQVGGGYTF
TRBJ2-5 | NA | TRBV9 | TGTGCCAGCAGCGCCCCCGGGGGAGAGCAAGAGACCCAGTACTTC | CASSAPGGEQETQYF
TRBJ1-2 | NA | TRBV3-1/TRBV3-2 | TGTGCCAGCAGTAACGAGAATGGCTACACCTTC | CASSNENGYTF
TRBJ1-2 | TRBD1 | TRBV18 | TGTGCCAGCTCACTAACAGGGGGCAACGGGGGCTACACCTTC | CASSLTGGNGGYTF
TRBJ1-3 | NA | TRBV21-1 | TGTGCCAGCAGCAAAGGGGGGGGCAGGGCCTACTCTGGAAACACCATATATTTT | CASSKGGGRAYSGNTIYF
TRBJ2-4 | NA | TRBV7-3 | TGTGCCAGCAGCTTAGGGGGGTCAAACATTCAGTACTTC | CASSLGGSNIQYF
TRBJ2-2 | NA | TRBV7-2 | TGTGCCAGCAGCTCATACACCGGGGAGCTGTTTTTT | CASSSYTGELFF
TRBJ1-4 | NA | TRBV3-1/TRBV3-2 | TGTGCCAGCAGCCAAGCCCTTACTAATGAAAAACTGTTTTTT | CASSQALTNEKLFF
TRBJ1-5 | TRBD1 | TRBV7-8 | TGTGCCAGCAGCTCAACAGGGGTCAATCAGCCCCAGCATTTT | CASSSTGVNQPQHF
TRBJ1-5 | NA | TRBV20-1 | TGCAGTGCTAGTCAGGGGTCTGGCAATCAGCCCCAGCATTTT | CSASQGSGNQPQHF
TRBJ2-6 | TRBD2 | TRBV3-1/TRBV3-2 | TGTGCCAGCAGCCCCCGACTAGCAGGTGGGGCCAACGTCCTGACTTTC | CASSPRLAGGANVLTF